This T cell receptor (beta chain) was captured by sequencing in a study of T cell changes during pregnancy in multiple sclerosis. V lost 4 bases and J 6 bases, leaving 13 bases between the germline ends. Per the germline V gene, CDR1 is SGHDN and CDR2 is FVKESK. This CDR3 region has 13 residues. Libraries were prepared by immunoSEQ multiplex PCR; TCRdb keeps only in-frame clonotypes and omits some of them. The data contain around 100,000 clones, about 90% of them singletons. The sequence derives from a female donor with multiple sclerosis, enrolled in a pregnancy study. V gene TRBV14 combines with J gene TRBJ2-7; D is unclear. The sample consisted of peripheral blood, taken after pregnancy. Written as DNA, the CDR3 is TGTGCCAGCAGCCTCCCCTCTAGTTCCGAGCAGTACTTC. This sequence encodes CASSLPSSSEQYF.